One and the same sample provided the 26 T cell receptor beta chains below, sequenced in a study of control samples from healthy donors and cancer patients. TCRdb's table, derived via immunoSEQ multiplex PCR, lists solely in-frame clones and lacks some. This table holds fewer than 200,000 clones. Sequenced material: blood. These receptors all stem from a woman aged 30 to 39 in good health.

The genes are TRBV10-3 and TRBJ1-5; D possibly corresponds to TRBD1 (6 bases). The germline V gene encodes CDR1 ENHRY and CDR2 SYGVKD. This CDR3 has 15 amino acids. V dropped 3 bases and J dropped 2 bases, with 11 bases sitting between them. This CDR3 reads CAISESAGGNQPQHF. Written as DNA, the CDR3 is TGTGCCATCAGTGAATCGGCAGGGGGCAATCAGCCCCAGCATTTT.

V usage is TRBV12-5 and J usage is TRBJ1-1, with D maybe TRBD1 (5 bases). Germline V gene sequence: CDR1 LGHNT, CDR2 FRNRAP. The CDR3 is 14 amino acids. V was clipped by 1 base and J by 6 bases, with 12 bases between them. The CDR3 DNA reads TGTGCTAGTGGTTTGGGGGGGGACTTCGCTGAAGCTTTCTTT. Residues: CASGLGGDFAEAFF.

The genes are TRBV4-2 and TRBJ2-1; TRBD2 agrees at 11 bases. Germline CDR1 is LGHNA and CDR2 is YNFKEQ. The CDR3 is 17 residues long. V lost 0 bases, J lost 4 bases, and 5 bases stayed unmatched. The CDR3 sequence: CASSQENSGGGYNEQFF. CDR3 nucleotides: TGTGCCAGCAGCCAAGAGAATAGCGGGGGGGGATACAATGAGCAGTTCTTC.

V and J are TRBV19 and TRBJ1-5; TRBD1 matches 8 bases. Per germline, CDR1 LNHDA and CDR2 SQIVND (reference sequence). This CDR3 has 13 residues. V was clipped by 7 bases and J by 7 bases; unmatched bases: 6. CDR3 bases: TGTGCCAGTAACGATGCAGGGGGCCAGCCCCAGCATTTT. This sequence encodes CASNDAGGQPQHF.

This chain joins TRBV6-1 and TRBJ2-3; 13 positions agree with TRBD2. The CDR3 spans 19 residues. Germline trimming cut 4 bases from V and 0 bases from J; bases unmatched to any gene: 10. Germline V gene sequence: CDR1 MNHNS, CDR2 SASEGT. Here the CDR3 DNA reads TGTGCCAGCAGTGGGCTCGGGACTAGCGGGATGACTAGCACAGATACGCAGTATTTT. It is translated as CASSGLGTSGMTSTDTQYF.

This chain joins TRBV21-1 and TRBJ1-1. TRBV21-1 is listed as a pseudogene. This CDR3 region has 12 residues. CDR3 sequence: CASRVAGREAFF. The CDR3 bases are TGTGCCAGCAGAGTAGCGGGCCGAGAAGCTTTCTTT.

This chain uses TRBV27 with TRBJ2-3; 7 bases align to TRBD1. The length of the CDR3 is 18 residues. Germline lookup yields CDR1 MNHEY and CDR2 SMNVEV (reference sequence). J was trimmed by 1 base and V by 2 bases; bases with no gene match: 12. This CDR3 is CASSLRGRQLLRTDTQYF. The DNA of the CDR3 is TGTGCCAGCAGTTTAAGGGGGCGACAGTTACTTCGCACAGATACGCAGTATTTT.

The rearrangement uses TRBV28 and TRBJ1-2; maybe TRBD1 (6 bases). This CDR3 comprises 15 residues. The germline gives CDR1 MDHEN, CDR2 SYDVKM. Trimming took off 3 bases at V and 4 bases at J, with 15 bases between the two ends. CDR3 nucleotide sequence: TGTGCCAGCAGTTTGGGAGGGACATCCCTCTATGGCTACACCTTC. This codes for CASSLGGTSLYGYTF.

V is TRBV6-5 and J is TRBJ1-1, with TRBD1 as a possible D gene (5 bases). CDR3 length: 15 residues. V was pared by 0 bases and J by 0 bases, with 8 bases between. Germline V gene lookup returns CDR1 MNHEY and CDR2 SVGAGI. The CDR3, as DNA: TGTGCCAGCAGTTACTCCGGGACGTTGAACACTGAAGCTTTCTTT. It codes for CASSYSGTLNTEAFF.

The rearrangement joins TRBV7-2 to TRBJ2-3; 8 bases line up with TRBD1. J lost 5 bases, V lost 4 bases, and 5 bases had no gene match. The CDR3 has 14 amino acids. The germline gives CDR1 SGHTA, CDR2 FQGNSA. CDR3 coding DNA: TGTGCCAGCAGCTACACAGGGGGAAGAGATACGCAGTATTTT. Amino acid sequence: CASSYTGGRDTQYF.

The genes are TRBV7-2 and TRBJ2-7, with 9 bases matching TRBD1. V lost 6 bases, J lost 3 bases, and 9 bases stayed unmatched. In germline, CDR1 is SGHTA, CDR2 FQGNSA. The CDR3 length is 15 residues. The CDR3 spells CASSQGQGRRYEQYF. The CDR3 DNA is TGTGCCAGCAGTCAGGGACAGGGTCGACGCTACGAGCAGTACTTC.

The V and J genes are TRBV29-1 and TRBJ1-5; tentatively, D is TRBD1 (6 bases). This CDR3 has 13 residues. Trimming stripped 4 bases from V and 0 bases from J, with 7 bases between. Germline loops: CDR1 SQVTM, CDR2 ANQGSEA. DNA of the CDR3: TGCAGCGTTGCCAGGGGTAGCAATCAGCCCCAGCATTTT. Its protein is CSVARGSNQPQHF.

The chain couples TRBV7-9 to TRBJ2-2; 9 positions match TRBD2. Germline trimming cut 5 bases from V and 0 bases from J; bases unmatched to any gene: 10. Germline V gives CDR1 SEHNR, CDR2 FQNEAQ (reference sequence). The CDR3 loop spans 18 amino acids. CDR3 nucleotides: TGTGCCAGCAGCCTTACTTGGCGGGGGGGCCCGAACACCGGGGAGCTGTTTTTT. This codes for CASSLTWRGGPNTGELFF.

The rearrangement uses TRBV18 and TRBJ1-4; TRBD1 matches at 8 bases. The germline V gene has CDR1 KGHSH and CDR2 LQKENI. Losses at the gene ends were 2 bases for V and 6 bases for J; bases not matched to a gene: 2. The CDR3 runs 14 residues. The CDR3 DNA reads TGTGCCAGCTCACCAACCAGGGGGCATGAAAAACTGTTTTTT. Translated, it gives CASSPTRGHEKLFF.

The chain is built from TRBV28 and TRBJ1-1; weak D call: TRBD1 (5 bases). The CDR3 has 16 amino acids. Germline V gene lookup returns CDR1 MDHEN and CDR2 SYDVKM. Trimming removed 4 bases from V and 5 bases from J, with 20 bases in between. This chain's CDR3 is CASSSSGTRGLTEAFF. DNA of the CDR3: TGTGCCAGCAGTTCCTCGGGCACCCGGGGCCTGACTGAAGCTTTCTTT. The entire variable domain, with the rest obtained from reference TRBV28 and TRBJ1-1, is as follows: DVKVTQSSRYLVKRTGEKVFLECVQDMDHENMFWYRQDPGLGLRLIYFSYDVKMKEKGDIPEGYSVSREKKERFSLILESASTNQTSMYLCASSSSGTRGLTEAFFGQGTRLTVV.

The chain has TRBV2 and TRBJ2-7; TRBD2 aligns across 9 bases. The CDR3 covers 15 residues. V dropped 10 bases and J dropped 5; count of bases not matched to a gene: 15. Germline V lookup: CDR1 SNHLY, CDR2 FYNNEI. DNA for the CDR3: TGTGCCACCGGGGGGGACGCTAGCGGGGCGGACGAGCAGTACTTC. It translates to CATGGDASGADEQYF.

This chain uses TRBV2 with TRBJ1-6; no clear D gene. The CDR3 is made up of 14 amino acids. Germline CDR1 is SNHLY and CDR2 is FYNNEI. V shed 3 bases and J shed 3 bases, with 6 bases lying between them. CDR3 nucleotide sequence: TGTGCCAGCAGTGACAGAATCTATAATTCACCCCTCCACTTT. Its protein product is CASSDRIYNSPLHF.

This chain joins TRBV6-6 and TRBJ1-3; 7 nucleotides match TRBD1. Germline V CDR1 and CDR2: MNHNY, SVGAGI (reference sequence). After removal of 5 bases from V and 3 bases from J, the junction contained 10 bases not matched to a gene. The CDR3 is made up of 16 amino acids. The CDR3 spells CASSLDRRGGGNTIYF. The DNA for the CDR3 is TGTGCCAGCAGTCTGGACAGGAGAGGAGGTGGAAACACCATATATTTT.

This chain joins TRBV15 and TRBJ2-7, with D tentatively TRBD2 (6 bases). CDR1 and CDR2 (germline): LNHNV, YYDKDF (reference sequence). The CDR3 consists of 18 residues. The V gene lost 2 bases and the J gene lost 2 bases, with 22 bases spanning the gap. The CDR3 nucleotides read TGTGCCACCAGCAGACCCCTCCGGCGGCCCGGCGGGGCCTACGAGCAGTACTTC. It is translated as CATSRPLRRPGGAYEQYF.

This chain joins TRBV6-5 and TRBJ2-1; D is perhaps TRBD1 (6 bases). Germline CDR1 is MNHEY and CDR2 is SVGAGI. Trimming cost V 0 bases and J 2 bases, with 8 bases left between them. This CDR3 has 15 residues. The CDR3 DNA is TGTGCCAGCAGTTACTCGCAGGGGCCCTACAATGAGCAGTTCTTC. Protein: CASSYSQGPYNEQFF.

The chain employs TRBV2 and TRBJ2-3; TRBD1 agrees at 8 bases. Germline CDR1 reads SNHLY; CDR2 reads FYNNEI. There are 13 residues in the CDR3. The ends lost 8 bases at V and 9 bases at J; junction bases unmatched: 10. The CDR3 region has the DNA TGTGCCAGCCGACAGGGGACCTTGGACACGCAGTATTTT. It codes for CASRQGTLDTQYF.

This chain's CDR3 is CASSLEGAAEAFF. The CDR3 DNA reads as TGTGCCAGCAGTTTGGAGGGGGCGGCTGAAGCTTTCTTT. V and J are TRBV28 and TRBJ1-1, with 7 nucleotides matching TRBD1. The ends lost 3 bases at V and 6 bases at J; junction bases unmatched: 4. This CDR3 comprises 13 residues. Germline CDR1 and CDR2: MDHEN and SYDVKM.

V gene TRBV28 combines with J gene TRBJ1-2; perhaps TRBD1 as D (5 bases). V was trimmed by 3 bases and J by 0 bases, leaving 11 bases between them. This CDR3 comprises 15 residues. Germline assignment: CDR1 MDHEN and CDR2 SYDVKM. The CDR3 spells CASSLRGSANYGYTF. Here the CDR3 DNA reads TGTGCCAGCAGTTTGAGGGGATCAGCTAACTATGGCTACACCTTC.

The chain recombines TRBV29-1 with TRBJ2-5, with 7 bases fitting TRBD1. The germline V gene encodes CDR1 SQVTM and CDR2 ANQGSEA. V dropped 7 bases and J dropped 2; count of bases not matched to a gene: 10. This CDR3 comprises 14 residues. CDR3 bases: TGCAGCGCCGAGGCGACCAGGGGGCAAGAGACCCAGTACTTC. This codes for CSAEATRGQETQYF. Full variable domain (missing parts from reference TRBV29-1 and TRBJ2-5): SAVISQKPSRDICQRGTSLTIQCQVDSQVTMMFWYRQQPGQSLTLIATANQGSEATYESGFVIDKFPISRPNLTFSTLTVSNMSPEDSSIYLCSAEATRGQETQYFGPGTRLLVL.

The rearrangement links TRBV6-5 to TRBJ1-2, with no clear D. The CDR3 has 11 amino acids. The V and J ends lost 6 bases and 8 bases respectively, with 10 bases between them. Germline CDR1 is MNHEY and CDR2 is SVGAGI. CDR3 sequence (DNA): TGTGCCAGCAGCCTGGTGGGGGGCTACACCTTC. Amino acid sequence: CASSLVGGYTF.

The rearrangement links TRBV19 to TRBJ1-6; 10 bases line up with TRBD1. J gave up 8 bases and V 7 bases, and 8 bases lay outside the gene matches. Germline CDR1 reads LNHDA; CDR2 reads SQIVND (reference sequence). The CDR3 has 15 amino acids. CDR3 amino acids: CASNHFGQGDSPLHF. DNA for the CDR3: TGTGCCAGTAACCATTTCGGACAGGGGGATTCACCCCTCCACTTT.